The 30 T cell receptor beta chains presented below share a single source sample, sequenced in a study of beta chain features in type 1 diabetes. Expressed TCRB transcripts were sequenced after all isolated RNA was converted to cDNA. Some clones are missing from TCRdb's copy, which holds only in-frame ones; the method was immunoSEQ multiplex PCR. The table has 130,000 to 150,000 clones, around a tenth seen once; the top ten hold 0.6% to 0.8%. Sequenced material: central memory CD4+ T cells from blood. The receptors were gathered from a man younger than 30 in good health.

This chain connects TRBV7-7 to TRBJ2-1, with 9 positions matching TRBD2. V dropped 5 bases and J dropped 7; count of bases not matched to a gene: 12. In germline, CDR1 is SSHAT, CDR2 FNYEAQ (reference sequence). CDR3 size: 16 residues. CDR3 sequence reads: CASSPMGSGGLNEQFF. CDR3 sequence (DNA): TGTGCCAGCAGCCCCATGGGTAGCGGGGGTTTGAATGAGCAGTTCTTC. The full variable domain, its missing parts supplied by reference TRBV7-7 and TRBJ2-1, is GAGVSQSPRYKVTKRGQDVTLRCDPISSHATLYWYQQALGQGPEFLTYFNYEAQPDKSGLPSDRFSAERPEGSISTLTIQRTEQRDSAMYRCASSPMGSGGLNEQFFGPGTRLTVL.

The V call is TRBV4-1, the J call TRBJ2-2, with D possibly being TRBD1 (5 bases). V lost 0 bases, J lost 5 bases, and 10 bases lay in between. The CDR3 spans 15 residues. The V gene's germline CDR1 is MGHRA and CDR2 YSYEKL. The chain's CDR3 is CASSQEPGRTGELFF. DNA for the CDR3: TGCGCCAGCAGCCAAGAGCCAGGGCGGACCGGGGAGCTGTTTTTT.

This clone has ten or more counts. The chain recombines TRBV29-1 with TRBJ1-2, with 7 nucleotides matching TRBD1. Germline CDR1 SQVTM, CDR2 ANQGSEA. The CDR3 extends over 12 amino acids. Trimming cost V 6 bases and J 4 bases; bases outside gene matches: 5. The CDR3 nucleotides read TGCAGCGTCGGGACAGCCGTCTATGGCTACACCTTC. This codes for CSVGTAVYGYTF.

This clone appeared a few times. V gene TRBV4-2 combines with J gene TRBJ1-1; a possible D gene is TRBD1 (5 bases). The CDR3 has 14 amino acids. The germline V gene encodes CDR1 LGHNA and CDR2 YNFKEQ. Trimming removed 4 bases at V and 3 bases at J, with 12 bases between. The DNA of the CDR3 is TGTGCCAGCAGCCGGTCGGGGGAAGACACTGAAGCTTTCTTT. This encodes CASSRSGEDTEAFF.

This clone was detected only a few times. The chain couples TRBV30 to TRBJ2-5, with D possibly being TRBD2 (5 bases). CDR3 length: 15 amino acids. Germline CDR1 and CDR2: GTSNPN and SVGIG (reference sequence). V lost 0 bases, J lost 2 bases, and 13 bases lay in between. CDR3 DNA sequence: TGTGCCTGGAGTGTACTGGGCGGGCTTCAAGAGACCCAGTACTTC. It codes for CAWSVLGGLQETQYF.

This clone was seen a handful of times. CDR3 sequence: CASSPLPKEGYTF. The CDR3 nucleotides read TGTGCCAGCTCACCACTTCCAAAAGAGGGCTACACCTTC. The rearrangement links TRBV18 to TRBJ1-2; D is unresolved. The CDR3 is 13 amino acids. Trimming removed 1 base at V and 8 bases at J, with 11 bases between. The V gene's germline CDR1 is KGHSH and CDR2 LQKENI.

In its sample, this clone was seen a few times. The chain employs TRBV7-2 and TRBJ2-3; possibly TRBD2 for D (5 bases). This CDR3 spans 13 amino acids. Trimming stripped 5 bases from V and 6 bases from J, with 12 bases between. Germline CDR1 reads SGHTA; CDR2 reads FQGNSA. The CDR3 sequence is CASSEGPGDTQYF. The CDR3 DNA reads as TGTGCCAGCAGCGAGGGTCCGGGGGATACGCAGTATTTT.

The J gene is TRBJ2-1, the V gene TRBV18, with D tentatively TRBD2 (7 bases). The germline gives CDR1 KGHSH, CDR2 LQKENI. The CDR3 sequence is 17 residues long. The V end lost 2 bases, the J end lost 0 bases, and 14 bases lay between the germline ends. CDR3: CASSPWGGGNSYNEQFF. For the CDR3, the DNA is TGTGCCAGCTCACCATGGGGGGGCGGGAACTCCTACAATGAGCAGTTCTTC.

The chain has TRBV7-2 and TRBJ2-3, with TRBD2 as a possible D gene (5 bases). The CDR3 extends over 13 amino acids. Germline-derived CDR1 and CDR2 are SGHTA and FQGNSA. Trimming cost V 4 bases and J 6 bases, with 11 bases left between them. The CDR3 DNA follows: TGTGCCAGCAGCTCAACAGTAGCGGATACGCAGTATTTT. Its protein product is CASSSTVADTQYF.

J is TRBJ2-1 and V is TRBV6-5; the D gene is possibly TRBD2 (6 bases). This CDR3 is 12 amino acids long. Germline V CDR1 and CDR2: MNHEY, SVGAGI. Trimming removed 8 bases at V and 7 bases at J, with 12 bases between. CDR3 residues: CASLPRGNEQFF. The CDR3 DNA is TGTGCCAGCTTGCCTCGGGGGAATGAGCAGTTCTTC.

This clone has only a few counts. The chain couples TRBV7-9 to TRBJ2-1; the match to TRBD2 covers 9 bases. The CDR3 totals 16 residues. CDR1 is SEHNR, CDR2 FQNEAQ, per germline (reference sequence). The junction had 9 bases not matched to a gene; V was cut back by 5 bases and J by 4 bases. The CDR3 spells CASSDSGGGGYNEQFF. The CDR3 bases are TGTGCCAGCAGCGATAGCGGGGGAGGGGGTTACAATGAGCAGTTCTTC.

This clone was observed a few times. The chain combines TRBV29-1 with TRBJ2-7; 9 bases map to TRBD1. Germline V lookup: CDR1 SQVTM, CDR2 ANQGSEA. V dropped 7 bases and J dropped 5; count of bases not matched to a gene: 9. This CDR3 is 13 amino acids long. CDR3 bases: TGCAGCGCGACGGGACAGGGACTTGACGAGCAGTACTTC. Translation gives CSATGQGLDEQYF.

Here the CDR3 reads CASSVGQWGGSTDTQYF. Here the CDR3 DNA reads TGTGCCAGCAGCGTAGGACAGTGGGGGGGTAGCACAGATACGCAGTATTTT. V usage is TRBV9 and J usage is TRBJ2-3, with 7 bases aligning to TRBD2. The CDR3 runs 17 residues. Germline CDR1 SGDLS, CDR2 YYNGEE. V was pared by 0 bases and J by 0 bases, with 7 bases of the junction left unmatched.

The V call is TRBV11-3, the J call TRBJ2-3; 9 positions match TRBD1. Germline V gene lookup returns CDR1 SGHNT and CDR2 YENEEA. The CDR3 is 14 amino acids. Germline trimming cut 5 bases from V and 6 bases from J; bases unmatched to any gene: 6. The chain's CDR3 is CASSINRGLDTQYF. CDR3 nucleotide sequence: TGTGCCAGCAGCATAAACAGGGGGCTCGATACGCAGTATTTT.

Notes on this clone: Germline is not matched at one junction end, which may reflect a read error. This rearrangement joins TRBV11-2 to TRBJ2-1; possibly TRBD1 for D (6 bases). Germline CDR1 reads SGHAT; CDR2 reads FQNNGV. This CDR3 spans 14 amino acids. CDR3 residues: CASSLEGVGGRALF. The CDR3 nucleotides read TGTGCCAGCAGCTTAGAAGGGGTAGGGGGTCGAGCTCTCTTC.

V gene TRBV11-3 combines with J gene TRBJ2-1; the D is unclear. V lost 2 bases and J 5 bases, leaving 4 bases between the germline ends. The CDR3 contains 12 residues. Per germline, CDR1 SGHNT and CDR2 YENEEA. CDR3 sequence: CASSLLNNEQFF. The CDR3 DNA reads TGTGCCAGCAGCTTACTTAACAATGAGCAGTTCTTC.

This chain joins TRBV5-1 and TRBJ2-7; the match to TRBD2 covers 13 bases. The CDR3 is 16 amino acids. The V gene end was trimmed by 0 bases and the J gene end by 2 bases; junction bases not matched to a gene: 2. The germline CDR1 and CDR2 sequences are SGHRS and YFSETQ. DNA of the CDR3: TGCGCCAGCAGCTTGGGACTAGCGGGGGGTACCTACGAGCAGTACTTC. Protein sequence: CASSLGLAGGTYEQYF.

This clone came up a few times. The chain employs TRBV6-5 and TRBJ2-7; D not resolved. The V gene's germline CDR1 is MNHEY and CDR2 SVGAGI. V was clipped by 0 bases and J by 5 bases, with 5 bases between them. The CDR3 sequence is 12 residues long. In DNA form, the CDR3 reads TGTGCCAGCAGTTACTCTTTCGACGAGCAGTACTTC. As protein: CASSYSFDEQYF.

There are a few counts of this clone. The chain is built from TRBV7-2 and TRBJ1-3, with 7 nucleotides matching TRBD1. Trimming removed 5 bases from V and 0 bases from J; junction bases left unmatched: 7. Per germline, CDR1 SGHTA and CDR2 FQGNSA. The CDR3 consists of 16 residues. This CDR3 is CASSGGQVGSGNTIYF. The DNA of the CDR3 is TGTGCCAGCAGCGGTGGACAGGTTGGCTCTGGAAACACCATATATTTT.

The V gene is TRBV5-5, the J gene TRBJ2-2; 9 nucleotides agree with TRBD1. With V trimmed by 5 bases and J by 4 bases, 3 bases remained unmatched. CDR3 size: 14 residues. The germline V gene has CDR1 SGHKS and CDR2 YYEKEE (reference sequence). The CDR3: CASRPGQGTGELFF. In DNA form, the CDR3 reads TGTGCCAGCAGGCCGGGACAGGGCACCGGGGAGCTGTTTTTT.

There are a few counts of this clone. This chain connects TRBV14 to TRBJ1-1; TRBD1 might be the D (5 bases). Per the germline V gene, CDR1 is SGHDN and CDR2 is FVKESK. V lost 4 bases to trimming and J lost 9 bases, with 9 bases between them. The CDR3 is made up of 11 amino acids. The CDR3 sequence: CASSRGSKAFF. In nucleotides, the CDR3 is TGTGCCAGCAGCCGGGGCAGTAAAGCTTTCTTT.

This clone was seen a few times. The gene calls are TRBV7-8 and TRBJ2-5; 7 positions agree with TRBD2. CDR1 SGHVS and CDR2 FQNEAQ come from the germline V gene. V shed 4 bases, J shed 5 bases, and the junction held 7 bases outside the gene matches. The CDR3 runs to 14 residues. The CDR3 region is CASSWTVGGETQYF. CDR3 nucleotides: TGTGCCAGCAGCTGGACTGTCGGGGGGGAGACCCAGTACTTC.

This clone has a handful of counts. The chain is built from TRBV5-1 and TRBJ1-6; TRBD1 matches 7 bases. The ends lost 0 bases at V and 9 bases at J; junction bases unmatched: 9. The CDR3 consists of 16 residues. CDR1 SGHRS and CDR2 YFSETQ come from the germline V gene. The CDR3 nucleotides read TGCGCCAGCAGCTTGGACCAACTCAGGGGGGCTTCACCCCTCCACTTT. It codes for CASSLDQLRGASPLHF.

The CDR3 region is CASSLRLAGGNEQFF. The CDR3 DNA sequence: TGTGCCAGCAGCCTAAGACTAGCGGGGGGGAATGAGCAGTTCTTC. The rearrangement uses TRBV7-6 and TRBJ2-1, with 14 bases identical to TRBD2. V gave up 5 bases and J gave up 7 bases; unmatched junction bases: 4. Germline-derived CDR1 and CDR2 are SGHVS and FNYEAQ. The CDR3 is made up of 15 amino acids.

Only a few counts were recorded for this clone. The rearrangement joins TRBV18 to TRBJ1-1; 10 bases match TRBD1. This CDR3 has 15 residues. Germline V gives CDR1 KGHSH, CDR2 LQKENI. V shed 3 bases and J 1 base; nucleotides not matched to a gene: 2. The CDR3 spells CASSPGTGENTEAFF. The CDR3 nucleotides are TGTGCCAGCTCACCGGGGACAGGGGAGAACACTGAAGCTTTCTTT.

The CDR3 DNA follows: TGCGCCAGCAGCCCCTTAGCGGGGGGGCCAGATGAGCAGTTCTTC. Translation: CASSPLAGGPDEQFF. The chain joins TRBV5-1 to TRBJ2-1, with TRBD2 matching 11 bases. J was trimmed by 8 bases and V by 4 bases; bases with no gene match: 8. Germline CDR1 and CDR2: SGHRS and YFSETQ. The CDR3 has 15 residues. The variable domain in full, completed from reference TRBV5-1 and TRBJ2-1, reads KAGVTQTPRYLIKTRGQQVTLSCSPISGHRSVSWYQQTPGQGLQFLFEYFSETQRNKGNFPGRFSGRQFSNSRSEMNVSTLELGDSALYLCASSPLAGGPDEQFFGPGTRLTVL.

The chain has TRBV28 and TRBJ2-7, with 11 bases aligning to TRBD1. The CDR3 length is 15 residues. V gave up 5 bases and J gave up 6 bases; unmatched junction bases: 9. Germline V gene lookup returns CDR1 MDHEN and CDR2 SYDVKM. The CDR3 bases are TGTGCCAGCAGTCCCGGGGGACAGGGGGTCTCCGAGCAGTACTTC. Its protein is CASSPGGQGVSEQYF.

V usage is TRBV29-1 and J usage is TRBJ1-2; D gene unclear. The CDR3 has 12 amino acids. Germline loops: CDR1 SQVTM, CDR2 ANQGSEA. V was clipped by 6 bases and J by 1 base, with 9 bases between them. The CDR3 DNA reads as TGCAGCGTCCCCCGTAATAACTATGGCTACACCTTC. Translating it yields CSVPRNNYGYTF.

In DNA, the CDR3 is TGTGCCAGCAGTCGCGGGACAGGGTTGAGCTCCTACGAGCAGTACTTC. This sequence encodes CASSRGTGLSSYEQYF. The chain combines TRBV27 with TRBJ2-7, with 9 bases lining up with TRBD1. Germline lookup yields CDR1 MNHEY and CDR2 SMNVEV (reference sequence). With V trimmed by 5 bases and J by 0 bases, 8 bases remained unmatched. The CDR3 loop spans 16 amino acids.

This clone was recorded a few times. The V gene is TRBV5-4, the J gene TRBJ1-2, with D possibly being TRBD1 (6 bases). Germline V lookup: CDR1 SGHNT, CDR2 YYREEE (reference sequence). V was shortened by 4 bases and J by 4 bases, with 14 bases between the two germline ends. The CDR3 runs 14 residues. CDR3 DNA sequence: TGTGCCAGCAGCCCCTCAAAAGGGGGCTATGGCTACACCTTC. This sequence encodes CASSPSKGGYGYTF. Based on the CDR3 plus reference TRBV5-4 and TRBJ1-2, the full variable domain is ETGVTQSPTHLIKTRGQQVTLRCSSQSGHNTVSWYQQALGQGPQFIFQYYREEENGRGNFPPRFSGLQFPNYSSELNVNALELDDSALYLCASSPSKGGYGYTFGSGTRLTVV.